This TCR beta chain is drawn from a study of OX40 agonist ivuxolimab in advanced cancers. General observations from the study: Normalized T-cell clonal expansion was also low in a subset of nonresponders.

This CDR3 comprises 15 residues. Germline V lookup: CDR1 SGHAT, CDR2 FQNNGV. V gave up 1 base and J gave up 2 bases; unmatched junction bases: 2. The table lists this clone with a count of one. Its antigen is undetermined. Clones were read by immunoSEQ multiplex PCR, and TCRdb kept only the in-frame ones, dropping some. The sample carries some 66,000 clones, roughly 73% recorded once. The sequences come from CD4+ or CD8+ T cells sorted from blood, collected in a trial of the OX40 agonist ivuxolimab. This receptor was identified in an adult with an advanced solid tumor such as melanoma, head and neck, liver or kidney cancer. V usage is TRBV11-2 and J usage is TRBJ2-1, with 7 bases identical to TRBD1. The CDR3 protein is CASSLVTGAYNEQFF. The CDR3 nucleotides are TGTGCCAGCAGCTTAGTAACAGGGGCCTACAATGAGCAGTTCTTC.